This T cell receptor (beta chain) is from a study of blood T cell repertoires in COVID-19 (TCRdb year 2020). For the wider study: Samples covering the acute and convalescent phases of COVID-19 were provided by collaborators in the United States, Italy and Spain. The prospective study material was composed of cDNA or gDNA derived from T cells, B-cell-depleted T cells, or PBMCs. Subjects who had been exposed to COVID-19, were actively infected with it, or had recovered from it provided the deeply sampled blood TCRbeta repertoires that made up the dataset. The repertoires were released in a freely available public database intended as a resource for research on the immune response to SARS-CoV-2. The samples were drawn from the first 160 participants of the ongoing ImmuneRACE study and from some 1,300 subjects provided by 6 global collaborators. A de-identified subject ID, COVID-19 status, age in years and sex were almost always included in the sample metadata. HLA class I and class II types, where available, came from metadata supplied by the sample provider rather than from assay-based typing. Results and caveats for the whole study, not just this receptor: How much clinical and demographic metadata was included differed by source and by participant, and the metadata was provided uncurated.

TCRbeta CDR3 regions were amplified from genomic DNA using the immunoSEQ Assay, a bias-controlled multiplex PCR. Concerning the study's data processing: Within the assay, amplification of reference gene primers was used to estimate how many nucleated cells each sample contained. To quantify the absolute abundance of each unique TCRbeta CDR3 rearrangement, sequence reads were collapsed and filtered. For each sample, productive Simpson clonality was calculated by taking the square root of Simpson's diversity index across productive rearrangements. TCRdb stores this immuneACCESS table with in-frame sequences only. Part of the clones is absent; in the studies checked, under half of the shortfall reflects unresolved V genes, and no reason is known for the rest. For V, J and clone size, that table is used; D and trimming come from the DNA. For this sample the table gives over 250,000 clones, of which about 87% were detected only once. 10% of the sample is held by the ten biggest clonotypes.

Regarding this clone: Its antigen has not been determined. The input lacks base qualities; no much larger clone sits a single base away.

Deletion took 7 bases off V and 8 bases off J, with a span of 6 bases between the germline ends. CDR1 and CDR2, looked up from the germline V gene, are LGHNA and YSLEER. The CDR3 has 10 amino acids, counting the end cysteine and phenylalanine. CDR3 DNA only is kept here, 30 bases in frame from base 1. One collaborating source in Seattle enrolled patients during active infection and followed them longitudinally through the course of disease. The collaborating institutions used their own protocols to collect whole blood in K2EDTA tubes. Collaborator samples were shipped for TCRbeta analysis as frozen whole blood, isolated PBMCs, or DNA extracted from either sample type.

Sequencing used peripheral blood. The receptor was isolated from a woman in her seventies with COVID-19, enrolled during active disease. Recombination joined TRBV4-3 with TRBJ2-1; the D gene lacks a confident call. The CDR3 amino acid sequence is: CASTEHEQFF. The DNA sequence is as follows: TGCGCCAGCACCGAGCATGAGCAGTTCTTC.